A single sample gave rise to the 28 T cell receptor beta chains below, sequenced in a study of response to subunit inactivated influenza vaccine. Each CDR3 protein is one row after TCRdb ran MiXCR on the RT-PCR reads. The table lists around 500,000 distinct CDR3 sequences, 10% to 11% of them singletons. This specimen consisted of PBMCs from blood, obtained about 6 weeks after vaccination. The receptors come from a man between 45 and 60 years old who received an inactivated influenza vaccine.

This chain connects TRBV7-6 to TRBJ2-7; TRBD1 agrees at 11 bases. Germline V gives CDR1 SGHVS, CDR2 FNYEAQ. Trimming took 5 bases from V and 2 from J; bases not matched to a gene: 5. This CDR3 region has 15 residues. CDR3 coding DNA: TGTGCCAGCAGCGAGGGGACAGGGGGTCCCTACGAGCAGTACTTC. Translating it yields CASSEGTGGPYEQYF.

This clonotype was counted a few times. CDR3 sequence reads: CASSRRQGTGELFF. The CDR3 nucleotides are TGTGCCAGCAGTCGTCGACAGGGCACCGGGGAGCTGTTTTTT. V usage is TRBV12-3 or TRBV12-4 and J usage is TRBJ2-2; 7 bases match TRBD1. The V gene end was trimmed by 5 bases and the J gene end by 4 bases; junction bases not matched to a gene: 4. The CDR3 has 14 amino acids.

This sequence joins TRBV4-3 and TRBJ2-7; TRBD1 or TRBD2 may be the D gene (5 bases each). The CDR3 is 14 residues long. V dropped 1 base and J dropped 2 bases, with 9 bases sitting between them. Germline assignment: CDR1 LGHNA and CDR2 YSLEER. The CDR3 here is CASSQVRGTYEQYF. In nucleotides, the CDR3 is TGCGCCAGCAGCCAAGTGAGGGGCACCTACGAGCAGTACTTC.

V gene TRBV3-1 combines with J gene TRBJ2-3; 10 bases map to TRBD2. CDR3 length equals 16 residues. CDR1 and CDR2 (germline): LGHDT, YNNKEL (reference sequence). The ends lost 5 bases at V and 3 bases at J; junction bases unmatched: 8. The CDR3 DNA follows: TGTGCCAGCAGCGCCCCCGGGACTAGCGAGACAGATACGCAGTATTTT. Its translation: CASSAPGTSETDTQYF.

This clonotype has just a few counts. The chain couples TRBV3-1 to TRBJ1-6, with 10 nucleotides matching TRBD1. V trimming: 4 bases; J trimming: 7 bases; junction bases outside the gene matches: 4. The CDR3 runs 15 residues. Germline V gene data show CDR1 as LGHDT and CDR2 as YNNKEL (reference sequence). CDR3 nucleotide sequence: TGTGCCAGCAGCCCTGGACAGGGGGTCAATTCACCCCTCCACTTT. Amino acids: CASSPGQGVNSPLHF.

J is TRBJ2-7 and V is TRBV12-3 or TRBV12-4; the D is unclear. With 3 bases removed from V and 6 bases from J, the gap between germline ends came to 9 bases. The CDR3 length is 12 residues. The CDR3 reads CASSFGSGEQYF. CDR3 in DNA: TGTGCCAGCAGTTTCGGGTCCGGCGAGCAGTACTTC.

This clonotype came up many times. The chain recombines TRBV10-3 with TRBJ2-1, with D possibly TRBD1 on 6 matching bases. The CDR3 extends over 16 amino acids. Trimming removed 9 bases at V and 7 bases at J, with 25 bases between. Germline-derived CDR1 and CDR2 are ENHRY and SYGVKD. CDR3 sequence (DNA): TGTGCCATACGCTCCCAGAAACAGGGTGATCCGAATGAGCAGTTCTTC. This gives the protein CAIRSQKQGDPNEQFF.

The V and J genes are TRBV4-3 and TRBJ2-7, with a weak D call TRBD2 (7 bases). V shed 0 bases and J shed 6 bases, with 18 bases lying between them. This CDR3 contains 16 residues. The germline V gene has CDR1 LGHNA and CDR2 YSLEER. The chain's CDR3 is CASSQDGGGGGGEQYF. In DNA form, the CDR3 reads TGCGCCAGCAGCCAAGATGGTGGCGGGGGCGGGGGCGAGCAGTACTTC.

V usage is TRBV15 and J usage is TRBJ1-5; 11 bases are shared with TRBD1. Germline V lookup: CDR1 LNHNV, CDR2 YYDKDF (reference sequence). This CDR3 spans 17 amino acids. J gave up 4 bases and V 3 bases, and 8 bases lay outside the gene matches. CDR3 sequence (DNA): TGTGCCACCAGCAGCTCAAGGACAGGGGGCGGAAATCAGCCCCAGCATTTT. This codes for CATSSSRTGGGNQPQHF.

The table lists this clonotype with a few counts. The CDR3 DNA reads TGCAGTGCTCGACCGACAGGGCCCAGAGAGACCCAGTACTTC. It is translated as CSARPTGPRETQYF. This chain uses TRBV20-1 with TRBJ2-5; 7 nucleotides match TRBD1. Germline V gene sequence: CDR1 DFQATT, CDR2 SNEGSKA (reference sequence). The CDR3 contains 14 residues. V lost 5 bases, J lost 4 bases, and 10 bases stayed unmatched.

This clonotype was counted only a few times. V and J are TRBV7-2 and TRBJ2-1, with D maybe TRBD2 (7 bases). With 1 base removed from V and 8 bases from J, the gap between germline ends came to 12 bases. The germline CDR1 and CDR2 sequences are SGHTA and FQGNSA. The CDR3 is 14 amino acids. The CDR3 DNA follows: TGTGCCAGCAGCTTAGATGGGGGGGCATATGAGCAGTTCTTC. This codes for CASSLDGGAYEQFF.

This clonotype has a handful of counts. The chain combines TRBV16 with TRBJ2-1, with TRBD1 as a possible D gene (5 bases). In germline, CDR1 is KGHSY, CDR2 FQNENV. Trimming stripped 4 bases from V and 4 bases from J, with 14 bases between. The CDR3 covers 15 residues. The CDR3 region is CASSRNQGRYNEQFF. In DNA form, the CDR3 reads TGTGCCAGCAGCCGAAATCAGGGCCGTTACAATGAGCAGTTCTTC.

The chain's CDR3 is CASRPGTAGAYEQYF. CDR3 in DNA: TGTGCCAGTAGGCCTGGGACGGCCGGGGCCTACGAGCAGTACTTC. The chain carries TRBV19 and TRBJ2-7, with D perhaps given as TRBD1 or TRBD2 (5 bases each). Trimming removed 6 bases from V and 2 bases from J, with 17 bases in between. This CDR3 is 15 amino acids long. The germline V gene encodes CDR1 LNHDA and CDR2 SQIVND (reference sequence).

The table lists this clonotype with a few counts. This chain connects TRBV4-1 to TRBJ1-1, with a tentative D call TRBD1 (6 bases). Deletions cut 2 bases from V and 5 bases from J, with 15 bases between. Per germline, CDR1 MGHRA and CDR2 YSYEKL. This CDR3 contains 15 residues. CDR3: CASSQTYRARTEAFF. The CDR3 DNA sequence: TGCGCCAGCAGCCAAACCTACAGGGCCCGTACTGAAGCTTTCTTT.

In its sample, this clonotype was seen a few times. CDR3 residues: CAISDRQGLEAFF. CDR3 DNA: TGTGCCATCAGTGACCGCCAGGGTCTTGAAGCTTTCTTT. This chain links TRBV10-3 with TRBJ1-1; TRBD1 might be the D (5 bases). This CDR3 has 13 residues. Germline V gives CDR1 ENHRY, CDR2 SYGVKD. The V end was cut by 3 bases, the J end by 7 bases, with 12 bases between.

This clonotype was observed at least ten times. V is TRBV4-3 and J is TRBJ2-1; 7 bases agree with TRBD2. Germline values: CDR1 LGHNA, CDR2 YSLEER. CDR3 size: 16 residues. The V gene end was trimmed by 3 bases and the J gene end by 5 bases; junction bases not matched to a gene: 10. The CDR3 here is CASSQSLADANNEQFF. In DNA form, the CDR3 reads TGCGCCAGCAGCCAGTCTCTAGCGGATGCGAACAATGAGCAGTTCTTC.

This clonotype appeared a few times. V usage is TRBV5-5 and J usage is TRBJ2-7, with D tentatively TRBD2 (6 bases). This CDR3 comprises 14 residues. V dropped 3 bases and J dropped 5 bases, with 15 bases sitting between them. Per the germline V gene, CDR1 is SGHKS and CDR2 is YYEKEE (reference sequence). Written as DNA, the CDR3 is TGTGCCAGCAGCTCCTTACTAGCCCCCGACGAGCAGTACTTC. Its translation: CASSSLLAPDEQYF.

On this clonotype itself: This may come from a read error, since a much larger clone is one base off. The chain links TRBV12-3 or TRBV12-4 to TRBJ2-1; unclear D gene. Trimming left V 5 bases short and J 9 bases short, with 14 bases between. The CDR3 covers 13 residues. The CDR3 DNA reads as TGTGCCAGCAGTCTCCTCCTCAAGGGTGAGCAGTTCTTC. It is translated as CASSLLLKGEQFF.

The chain employs TRBV28 and TRBJ1-5, with D unresolved. V was cut by 6 bases and J by 2 bases, with 20 bases left in between. CDR1 and CDR2 (germline): MDHEN, SYDVKM. The CDR3 extends over 17 amino acids. The CDR3 loop reads CASSLLGYSRGNQPQHF. CDR3 bases: TGTGCCAGCAGCCTATTGGGGTACAGCAGAGGCAATCAGCCCCAGCATTTT.

The J gene is TRBJ2-5, the V gene TRBV20-1; perhaps TRBD1 as D (5 bases). Germline CDR1 DFQATT, CDR2 SNEGSKA (reference sequence). Trimming left V 4 bases short and J 0 bases short, with 12 bases between. The CDR3 totals 14 residues. CDR3 DNA: TGCAGTGCTACCCAACAGGTCAACCAAGAGACCCAGTACTTC. This gives the protein CSATQQVNQETQYF.

V is TRBV5-5 and J is TRBJ1-6; D uncertain. The V gene lost 1 base and the J gene lost 8 bases, with 13 bases spanning the gap. The CDR3 is 15 residues long. The germline V gene has CDR1 SGHKS and CDR2 YYEKEE (reference sequence). The CDR3 reads CASSLHHTAYSPLHF. The CDR3 nucleotides read TGTGCCAGCAGCTTGCATCATACAGCTTATTCACCCCTCCACTTT.

This clonotype was counted a few times. This chain connects TRBV6-5 to TRBJ2-5; D perhaps matches TRBD1 (6 bases). Germline V gene data show CDR1 as MNHEY and CDR2 as SVGAGI. Trimming took off 2 bases at V and 5 bases at J, with 9 bases between the two ends. This CDR3 comprises 13 residues. The CDR3 DNA is TGTGCCAGCAGTTACGGACAGAAGGAGACCCAGTACTTC. Amino acid sequence: CASSYGQKETQYF.

In this sample, this clonotype turned up a few times. The chain is built from TRBV7-6 and TRBJ2-7, with D maybe TRBD1 (5 bases). The CDR3 runs to 15 residues. V shed 1 base and J shed 4 bases, with 14 bases lying between them. Looked up from germline, CDR1 is SGHVS and CDR2 is FNYEAQ. The CDR3 sequence is CASSLGSGYLYEQYF. CDR3 coding DNA: TGTGCCAGCAGCTTAGGATCAGGGTATTTGTACGAGCAGTACTTC.

The rearrangement uses TRBV9 and TRBJ2-1; D gene uncertain. V lost 2 bases and J 8 bases, leaving 11 bases between the germline ends. There are 13 residues in the CDR3. The V gene's germline CDR1 is SGDLS and CDR2 YYNGEE. The CDR3 nucleotides are TGTGCCAGCAGCGTCTCGACCTCGGATGAGCAGTTCTTC. Translating gives CASSVSTSDEQFF.

The chain has TRBV10-3 and TRBJ2-7, with a tentative D call TRBD2 (7 bases). Germline loops: CDR1 ENHRY, CDR2 SYGVKD. The CDR3 loop spans 14 amino acids. V was cut by 8 bases and J by 7 bases, with 21 bases left in between. The CDR3 spells CAIGTGGKGGEQYF. As DNA, the CDR3 is TGTGCCATCGGCACGGGGGGCAAGGGGGGTGAGCAGTACTTC.

V is TRBV24-1 and J is TRBJ2-3; 8 nucleotides agree with TRBD1. CDR1 and CDR2 (germline): KGHDR, SFDVKD. The CDR3 is made up of 13 amino acids. J was trimmed by 6 bases and V by 10 bases; bases with no gene match: 8. DNA of the CDR3: TGTGCCACGGGACAGGAAGTCAAGGATACGCAGTATTTT. Translating gives CATGQEVKDTQYF.

The V and J genes are TRBV7-6 and TRBJ2-1, with 8 bases aligning to TRBD2. V dropped 1 base and J dropped 5; count of bases not matched to a gene: 22. This CDR3 is 21 amino acids long. Germline CDR1 is SGHVS and CDR2 is FNYEAQ. CDR3 sequence: CASSLVSSGSPAGGRNNEQFF. The DNA for the CDR3 is TGTGCCAGCAGCTTAGTTTCTTCGGGCTCTCCGGCGGGAGGCAGGAACAATGAGCAGTTCTTC.

The V and J genes are TRBV2 and TRBJ1-6, with 8 bases fitting TRBD1. CDR3 length: 18 amino acids. The germline gives CDR1 SNHLY, CDR2 FYNNEI. V shed 7 bases, J shed 2 bases, and the junction held 13 bases outside the gene matches. Here the CDR3 reads CASKARAGGLTYNSPLHF. The CDR3, as DNA: TGTGCCAGCAAGGCTCGGGCAGGGGGCTTAACCTATAATTCACCCCTCCACTTT.